These 10 T cell receptor beta chains were all obtained from the same sample, sequenced in a study of blood T cell repertoires in COVID-19. Clones were read by immunoSEQ multiplex PCR, and TCRdb kept only the in-frame ones, dropping some. Of more than 200,000 clones listed, 75% to 95% are singletons. The sequenced sample consisted of PBMCs or T cells enriched from blood (not recorded which). These receptors were collected from a woman between 18 and 29 years old who had recovered from COVID-19.

The chain couples TRBV6-5 to TRBJ1-5; D is perhaps TRBD1 (6 bases). Germline V gene lookup returns CDR1 MNHEY and CDR2 SVGAGI. Trimming cost V 6 bases and J 9 bases, with 15 bases left between them. The CDR3 length is 13 residues. Written as DNA, the CDR3 is TGTGCCAGCAGCCAAACAGGGCCGCGGCCCCAGCATTTT. Translated, it gives CASSQTGPRPQHF.

As concerns this clone: Other DNA sequences of this sample code for an identical CDR3. The rearrangement joins TRBV7-3 to TRBJ1-1; D is perhaps TRBD1 (5 bases). The V end was cut by 1 base, the J end by 1 base, with 7 bases between. CDR3 length: 14 residues. Germline V lookup: CDR1 SGHTA, CDR2 FQGTGA. This CDR3 is CASSLIGGNTEAFF. CDR3 DNA: TGTGCCAGCAGCTTAATCGGGGGGAACACTGAAGCTTTCTTT.

This chain links TRBV13 with TRBJ1-2, with D hard to call. Trimming took 5 bases from V and 5 from J, leaving 21 bases between them. From germline, CDR1 is PRHDT and CDR2 FYEKMQ (reference sequence). The CDR3 is made up of 16 amino acids. The CDR3 region has the DNA TGTGCCAGCAGCCCGAGAGGGTCGAGAAACGATTATGGCTACACCTTC. Translating gives CASSPRGSRNDYGYTF.

The V call is TRBV18, the J call TRBJ1-1; maybe TRBD1 (5 bases). This CDR3 region has 16 residues. Germline assignment: CDR1 KGHSH and CDR2 LQKENI. Trimming removed 3 bases at V and 2 bases at J, with 16 bases between. The DNA for the CDR3 is TGTGCCAGCTCACCTTCATTGGCGGGGCCCAACACTGAAGCTTTCTTT. Encoded protein: CASSPSLAGPNTEAFF.

This chain connects TRBV5-6 to TRBJ1-4; no definite D call. The V gene's germline CDR1 is SGHDT and CDR2 YYEEEE. V lost 0 bases and J lost 5, with 14 bases in between. The CDR3 has 16 amino acids. The CDR3 spells CASSLGRGSMNEKLFF. The CDR3 DNA sequence: TGTGCCAGCAGCTTGGGTCGAGGGAGTATGAATGAAAAACTGTTTTTT.

The chain recombines TRBV7-3 with TRBJ2-1; possible D gene TRBD1, 6 bases. In germline, CDR1 is SGHTA, CDR2 FQGTGA. V was cut by 4 bases and J by 7 bases, with 11 bases left in between. The CDR3 extends over 13 amino acids. The CDR3: CASSSQGFNEQFF. The CDR3 DNA sequence: TGTGCCAGCAGCTCACAGGGTTTTAATGAGCAGTTCTTC.

V and J are TRBV2 and TRBJ2-1, with 11 positions matching TRBD2. The V and J ends lost 5 bases and 7 bases, in that order; junction bases with no gene match: 4. The CDR3 covers 14 residues. The germline CDR1 and CDR2 sequences are SNHLY and FYNNEI. CDR3 loop: CASSTSGRVNEQFF. Written as DNA, the CDR3 is TGTGCCAGCAGTACTAGCGGGAGAGTTAATGAGCAGTTCTTC.

The V call is TRBV11-3, the J call TRBJ1-3; 8 nucleotides align to TRBD1. CDR1 is SGHNT and CDR2 is YENEEA in the germline V gene. The CDR3 consists of 16 residues. V lost 5 bases to trimming and J lost 0 bases; unmatched junction nucleotides: 6. This chain's CDR3 is CASSRPQGGSGNTIYF. The CDR3 bases are TGTGCCAGCAGCCGGCCACAGGGGGGCTCTGGAAACACCATATATTTT.

This clone has a handful of counts. The CDR3 nucleotides read TGTGCCAGCAGGACACTTGGCCTGAGCTATGGCTACACCTTC. Amino acid sequence: CASRTLGLSYGYTF. The rearrangement links TRBV27 to TRBJ1-2; D is uncertain. Germline V gives CDR1 MNHEY, CDR2 SMNVEV (reference sequence). Trimming pared 6 bases from V and 4 bases from J, leaving 15 bases between. The CDR3 covers 14 residues.

The genes are TRBV7-8 and TRBJ2-3, with D perhaps matching TRBD1 (6 bases). This CDR3 contains 13 residues. V lost 6 bases and J lost 7, with 14 bases in between. Germline CDR1 reads SGHVS; CDR2 reads FQNEAQ. CDR3: CASRPPGTYTQYF. The CDR3, as DNA: TGTGCCAGCAGACCTCCCGGGACATATACGCAGTATTTT.